These 11 T cell receptor beta chains originate from one sample sequenced in a study of control samples from healthy donors and cancer patients. The repertoire was sequenced with immunoSEQ multiplex PCR; TCRdb's copy has only in-frame clones and lacks some. The sample contains roughly 100,000 clones, approximately 90% of which appear only once. Sequencing was done on a sample of blood. These receptors came from a woman under 30 in good health.

This chain joins TRBV27 and TRBJ2-5; D is tentatively TRBD1 or TRBD2 (5 bases each). V was pared by 5 bases and J by 2 bases, with 12 bases between. The CDR3 consists of 14 residues. Germline assignment: CDR1 MNHEY and CDR2 SMNVEV (reference sequence). CDR3 nucleotide sequence: TGTGCCAGCAGTGCCCTGGGGGTTCAAGAGACCCAGTACTTC. Protein sequence: CASSALGVQETQYF.

The chain combines TRBV19 with TRBJ2-1; 9 bases map to TRBD2. The CDR3 is made up of 15 amino acids. After removal of 4 bases from V and 9 bases from J, the junction contained 10 bases not matched to a gene. Per the germline V gene, CDR1 is LNHDA and CDR2 is SQIVND (reference sequence). DNA for the CDR3: TGTGCCAGTAGTACAAGGGCGGGGGGGAAAAGTGAGCAGTTCTTC. As protein: CASSTRAGGKSEQFF.

CDR3 nucleotides: TGTGCCAGCCCTCAAACGGGGACAGAGGATGGCTACACCTTC. It translates to CASPQTGTEDGYTF. The chain uses TRBV19 and TRBJ1-2; 7 bases line up with TRBD1. CDR3 length: 14 amino acids. The trim removed 9 bases at V and 6 bases at J, leaving 13 bases unmatched. CDR1 and CDR2 from the germline V gene are LNHDA and SQIVND (reference sequence).

The chain is built from TRBV14 and TRBJ2-7, with TRBD2 identical over 10 bases. The length of the CDR3 is 15 residues. J was trimmed by 3 bases and V by 4 bases; bases with no gene match: 6. Germline V gene sequence: CDR1 SGHDN, CDR2 FVKESK. The CDR3 reads CASSLPGLAFYEQYF. DNA for the CDR3: TGTGCCAGCAGCCTTCCGGGACTAGCGTTCTACGAGCAGTACTTC.

This clone appeared once. The rearrangement uses TRBV23-1 and TRBJ2-6, with 10 bases identical to TRBD1. TRBV23-1 is an ORF, and what it does is uncertain. V lost 4 bases and J lost 4; bases outside the gene matches: 16. The CDR3 runs to 20 residues. The CDR3 spells CASSPQAGTGVIIGANVLTF. The CDR3 bases are TGCGCCAGCAGTCCCCAGGCCGGGACAGGGGTTATCATCGGGGCCAACGTCCTGACTTTC.

The rearrangement links TRBV5-1 to TRBJ1-1; maybe TRBD1 (6 bases). The CDR3 totals 14 residues. V was cut by 4 bases and J by 0 bases, with 10 bases left in between. Germline V gene sequence: CDR1 SGHRS, CDR2 YFSETQ. The CDR3 region is CASSKGQLNTEAFF. As DNA, the CDR3 is TGCGCCAGCAGCAAAGGACAGCTGAACACTGAAGCTTTCTTT.

This chain joins TRBV5-1 and TRBJ2-5, with 10 bases fitting TRBD2. Germline V gene sequence: CDR1 SGHRS, CDR2 YFSETQ. V was clipped by 4 bases and J by 1 base; unmatched bases: 16. The CDR3 sequence is 19 residues long. CDR3 amino acids: CASSPRRPSGGLFQETQYF. Here the CDR3 DNA reads TGCGCCAGCAGCCCCCGACGGCCTAGCGGGGGCCTATTCCAAGAGACCCAGTACTTC. The complete variable domain, with remaining parts taken from reference TRBV5-1 and TRBJ2-5, reads KAGVTQTPRYLIKTRGQQVTLSCSPISGHRSVSWYQQTPGQGLQFLFEYFSETQRNKGNFPGRFSGRQFSNSRSEMNVSTLELGDSALYLCASSPRRPSGGLFQETQYFGPGTRLLVL.

This chain connects TRBV19 to TRBJ1-1, with D unresolved. Germline V gene sequence: CDR1 LNHDA, CDR2 SQIVND (reference sequence). Trimming pared 4 bases from V and 1 base from J, leaving 4 bases between. The CDR3 consists of 12 residues. CDR3 region: CASSNWNTEAFF. The CDR3 DNA is TGTGCCAGTAGTAATTGGAACACTGAAGCTTTCTTT.

The chain has TRBV19 and TRBJ2-3; 14 nucleotides agree with TRBD2. Germline V gene lookup returns CDR1 LNHDA and CDR2 SQIVND (reference sequence). The CDR3 is made up of 15 amino acids. Trimming at V came to 7 bases and at J to 5 bases, leaving 5 bases not matched to a gene. The CDR3 protein is CASTGTSGSQDTQYF. In nucleotides, the CDR3 is TGTGCCAGTACCGGGACTAGCGGGAGTCAAGATACGCAGTATTTT.

The genes are TRBV19 and TRBJ2-7; the D is unclear. CDR3 length: 16 residues. Germline CDR1 and CDR2: LNHDA and SQIVND (reference sequence). Trimming took 7 bases from V and 6 from J, leaving 25 bases between them. The DNA for the CDR3 is TGTGCCAGTACCCAAACCCTGTGGCAGGCCCAGGTCGAGCAGTACTTC. Protein sequence: CASTQTLWQAQVEQYF.

The chain is built from TRBV6-2 or TRBV6-3 and TRBJ1-6; D is unresolved. CDR3 length: 16 amino acids. Germline CDR1 is MNHEY and CDR2 is SVGEGT. V lost 2 bases and J 7 bases, leaving 15 bases between the germline ends. The CDR3 bases are TGTGCCAGCAGTTACGAATTATCGGGTCTAAATTCACCCCTCCACTTT. Its translation is CASSYELSGLNSPLHF.